The clone carrying this T cell receptor (beta chain) showed up many times. Alpha and beta constant region primers primed reverse transcription for blood and skin samples. TCRdb recomputed calls from the 5' RACE reads with MiXCR, one row per CDR3 protein. The repertoire consists of roughly 26,000 distinct CDR3 sequences, with under 25% occurring once and the leading ten covering about 1.8%. Whole-blood samples were roughly 2.7 ml of peripheral blood from healthy adult volunteers. The data originate from a study of naive and memory T cell subsets. Germline V gives CDR1 MRHNA, CDR2 SNTAGT. Between the trimmed V and J ends, which lost 0 bases and 2 bases, there was a span of 8 bases. CDR3 length equals 15 residues.

The chain links TRBV6-4 to TRBJ2-1, with a tentative D call TRBD2 (6 bases). This sequence originates from a female donor in good health. The CDR3 loop reads CASSDSGGTYNEQFF. In nucleotides, the CDR3 is TGTGCCAGCAGTGACTCTGGCGGGACCTACAATGAGCAGTTCTTC.